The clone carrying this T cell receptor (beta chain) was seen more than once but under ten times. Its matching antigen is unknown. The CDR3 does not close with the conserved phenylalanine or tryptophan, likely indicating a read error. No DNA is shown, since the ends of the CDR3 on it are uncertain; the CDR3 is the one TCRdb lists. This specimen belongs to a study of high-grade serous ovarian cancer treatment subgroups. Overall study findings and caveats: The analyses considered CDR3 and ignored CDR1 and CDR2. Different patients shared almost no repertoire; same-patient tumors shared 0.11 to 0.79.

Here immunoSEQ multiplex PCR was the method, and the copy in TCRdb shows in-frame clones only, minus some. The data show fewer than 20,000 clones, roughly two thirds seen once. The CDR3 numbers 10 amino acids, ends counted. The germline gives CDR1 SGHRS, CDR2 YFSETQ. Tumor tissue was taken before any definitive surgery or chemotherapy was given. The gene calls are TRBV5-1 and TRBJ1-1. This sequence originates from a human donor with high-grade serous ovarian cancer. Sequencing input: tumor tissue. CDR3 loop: CASSDRTGGN.